One and the same sample provided the 27 T cell receptor beta chains below, sequenced in a study of CD8+ T cells in alopecia areata (dated by TCRdb to the late 2010s). The library came from the immunoSEQ multiplex PCR assay. For TCR sequencing, RNA was extracted from every sample and reverse transcribed into cDNA to serve as template. The source is immuneACCESS, and TCRdb retained only in-frame sequences with V and J called. Part of the clones is not carried over; for the studies checked, unresolved V genes explain less than half of this, and the remainder is unexplained. This sample is represented by some 110,000 clones, with no singletons among them. Clones ranked in the top ten supply around 19% of the sample. Sequenced: lesional skin. These receptors originate from a C3H/HeJ mouse with alopecia areata. Mice belonging to this strain carry MHC haplotype H2-k.

As to this clone: Germline and genes here are mouse. The CDR3 end falls 4 residues outside the read, so it is completed with the germline J gene. The sample carries other DNA sequences with the same CDR3. The chain recombines TRBV1 with TRBJ1-4, with 10 nucleotides matching TRBD1. Germline V gene data show CDR1 as NSQYPW and CDR2 as LRSPGD (reference sequence). Losses at the gene ends were 1 base for V and 6 bases for J; bases not matched to a gene: 2. The CDR3 totals 15 residues. The sequenced part of the CDR3 DNA is TGCACCTGCAGTGCAGTGACAGGGGGCGACGAA. Residues: CTCSAVTGGDE. The full CDR3 protein is CTCSAVTGGDERLFF. Together with reference TRBV1 and TRBJ1-4, the CDR3 gives the full variable domain: VTLLEQNPRWRLVPRGQAVNLRCILKNSQYPWMSWYQQDLQKQLQWLFTLRSPGDKEVKSLPGADYLATRVTDTELRLQVANMSQGRTLYCTCSAVTGGDERLFFGHGTKLSVL.

A remark on this clone: Gene names refer to mouse genes. The read halts 4 residues ahead of the CDR3 end, with the missing end drawn from the germline J gene. The V call is TRBV13-1, the J call TRBJ1-4; the match to TRBD1 covers 9 bases. Germline V gene lookup returns CDR1 NSHNY and CDR2 SYGAGN. The CDR3 runs to 14 residues. The CDR3 loop reads CASSYDRGGERLFF. Partial CDR3 DNA: TGTGCCAGCAGTTATGACAGGGGGGGCGAA. Variable domain in full (rest from reference TRBV13-1 and TRBJ1-4): EAAVTQSPRNKVTVTGGNVTLSCRQTNSHNYMYWYRQDTGHGLRLIHYSYGAGNLRIGDVPDGYKATRTTQEDFFLLLELASPSQTSLYFCASSYDRGGERLFFGHGTKLSVL.

In its sample, this clone was seen many times. Mouse names are used for the genes. The CDR3 end lies 4 residues beyond the end of the read and is filled in from the germline J gene. This chain uses TRBV13-3 with TRBJ2-1; 9 positions agree with TRBD1. The CDR3 runs to 16 residues. Trimming removed 1 base from V and 0 bases from J; junction bases left unmatched: 2. CDR1 and CDR2 from the germline V gene are NNHDY and SYVADS. The sequenced part of the CDR3 DNA is TGTGCCAGCAGTGATAACAGGGGGCTTAACTATGCT. Protein sequence: CASSDNRGLNYA. The complete CDR3 sequence is CASSDNRGLNYAEQFF.

This clone was detected only a few times. All gene names here are mouse names. The read terminates 4 residues ahead of where the CDR3 ends, so the germline J gene completes it. The chain recombines TRBV19 with TRBJ2-3, with D tentatively TRBD1 (6 bases). Per the germline V gene, CDR1 is FNHDT and CDR2 is SITEND (reference sequence). V was shortened by 1 base and J by 0 bases, with 9 bases between the two germline ends. The CDR3 contains 15 residues. CDR3 in amino acids: CASSISGVSAETLYF. The part of the CDR3 DNA that was read is TGTGCCAGCAGTATATCAGGGGTCAGTGCAGAA.

This clone came up a few times. Gene names are the mouse ones. The CDR3 end is not reached by the read, which stops 4 residues before it; the germline J gene fills it in. The chain carries TRBV13-3 and TRBJ2-2; D gene ambiguous. Trimming left V 7 bases short and J 0 bases short, with 7 bases between. CDR1 NNHDY and CDR2 SYVADS come from the germline V gene. The CDR3 extends over 13 amino acids. CDR3 DNA, as far as it was read: TGTGCCAGCCGGCAGGCAAACACCGGG. It is translated as CASRQANTG. The CDR3 as a whole reads CASRQANTGQLYF.

This clone was counted a few times. Germline and genes here are mouse. The read halts 4 residues ahead of the CDR3 end, with the missing end drawn from the germline J gene. This sequence joins TRBV13-3 and TRBJ1-2; D possibly corresponds to TRBD1 (5 bases). The CDR3 sequence is 13 residues long. Germline lookup yields CDR1 NNHDY and CDR2 SYVADS. CDR3 amino acids: CASSDVQGTDYTF. The sequenced part of the CDR3 DNA is TGTGCCAGCAGTGACGTTCAGGGTACC.

There are a few counts of this clone. Germline and genes here are mouse. From the germline J gene comes the end of the CDR3, since the read stops 4 residues before it. The chain employs TRBV17 and TRBJ2-7; 10 nucleotides agree with TRBD2. V lost 6 bases and J lost 1; bases outside the gene matches: 0. Germline lookup yields CDR1 MNHDT and CDR2 YYDKIL. CDR3 size: 13 residues. The covered CDR3 bases are TGTGCTAGCAGGGGACTGGGGTCCTAT. It is translated as CASRGLGSY. The full CDR3 sequence reads CASRGLGSYEQYF.

This clone was picked up a small number of times. Germline and genes: mouse. The CDR3 is cut off 4 residues early in the read; its end comes from the germline J gene. The chain has TRBV13-3 and TRBJ1-4; D possibly corresponds to TRBD1 (5 bases). Germline CDR1 and CDR2: NNHDY and SYVADS. V was shortened by 7 bases and J by 0 bases, with 7 bases between the two germline ends. The length of the CDR3 is 13 residues. The covered CDR3 bases are TGTGCCAGCCGACAGCTTTCCAACGAA. As protein: CASRQLSNE. Given in full, the CDR3 is CASRQLSNERLFF.

This clone turned up a few times. TCRdb's protein and the translated DNA diverge at residue 9; the protein reported here is the translation of the DNA. All gene names here are mouse names. The CDR3 end is not reached by the read, which stops 3 residues before it; the germline J gene fills it in. The rearrangement joins TRBV13-3 to TRBJ1-6; 7 bases match TRBD1. TRBJ1-6 is identified as an open reading frame with a role that is uncertain. Trimming removed 7 bases from V and 8 bases from J; junction bases left unmatched: 3. The CDR3 is 12 residues long. Germline loops: CDR1 NNHDY, CDR2 SYVADS. The sequenced part of the CDR3 DNA is TGTGCCAGCCAGGGGGAGGATTCGCCC. This codes for CASQGEDSP. The whole CDR3 is CASQGEDSPLYF.

This clone was picked up a small number of times. The genes are named according to mouse. The missing CDR3 end, 4 residues past where the read stops, is filled in from the germline J gene. The V gene is TRBV13-3, the J gene TRBJ2-5; 10 bases are shared with TRBD2. The length of the CDR3 is 15 residues. Germline lookup yields CDR1 NNHDY and CDR2 SYVADS. CDR3 protein: CASSDVAGGADTQYF. The covered CDR3 bases are TGTGCCAGCAGTGATGTGGCTGGGGGGGCGGAC.

A remark on this clone: Gene names refer to mouse genes. The observed sequence ends 4 residues before the CDR3 terminus, with the missing tail filled in from the germline J gene. The chain uses TRBV13-2 and TRBJ2-7, with D tentatively TRBD1 (6 bases). Trimming pared 5 bases from V and 3 bases from J, leaving 9 bases between. This CDR3 is built from 12 residues. Germline CDR1 reads NNHNN; CDR2 reads SYGAGS (reference sequence). The CDR3 loop reads CASGRDIYEQYF. CDR3 bases read: TGTGCCAGCGGGAGGGACATCTAT.

This clone was detected only a few times. Here the gene names and germline are mouse. The sequence runs out 4 residues before the end of the CDR3; the remainder is reconstructed from the germline J gene. The chain carries TRBV19 and TRBJ1-4; no firm D call. The CDR3 spans 16 residues. V was pared by 3 bases and J by 1 base, with 13 bases between. Per the germline V gene, CDR1 is FNHDT and CDR2 is SITEND (reference sequence). CDR3 DNA, as far as it was read: TGTGCCAGCAGTAGGCCTCACAGATCTTCCAACGAA. Protein: CASSRPHRSSNE. The whole CDR3 sequence is CASSRPHRSSNERLFF.

This clone has just a few counts. Gene names are mouse gene names. This CDR3 is CASSLGQTISNERLFF. Incomplete CDR3 DNA: TGTGCCAGCAGTTTGGGACAGACCATTTCCAACGAA. V usage is TRBV19 and J usage is TRBJ1-4; 7 positions agree with TRBD1. The missing CDR3 end, 4 residues past where the read stops, is filled in from the germline J gene. CDR1 FNHDT and CDR2 SITEND come from the germline V gene (reference sequence). The CDR3 totals 16 residues. Losses at the gene ends were 4 bases for V and 0 bases for J; bases not matched to a gene: 6.

This clone has a handful of counts. Each gene name is a mouse one. The sequence runs out 4 residues before the end of the CDR3; the remainder is reconstructed from the germline J gene. The rearrangement links TRBV1 to TRBJ1-4; 7 bases map to TRBD1. This CDR3 region has 14 residues. In germline, CDR1 is NSQYPW, CDR2 LRSPGD (reference sequence). The DNA read from the CDR3 is TGCACCTGCAGTGCGGCAGGGGGAGTCGAA. This translates into CTCSAAGGVE. The whole CDR3 protein reads CTCSAAGGVERLFF.

There are a few counts of this clone. Gene names refer to mouse genes. The read stops 4 residues short of the end of the CDR3; the missing end is completed from the germline J gene. This same CDR3 is encoded by further DNA sequences in the sample. The chain joins TRBV17 to TRBJ1-4; 10 bases are shared with TRBD1. The germline V gene encodes CDR1 MNHDT and CDR2 YYDKIL. With V trimmed by 3 bases and J by 4 bases, 2 bases remained unmatched. The CDR3 runs 15 residues. CDR3 bases read: TGTGCTAGCAGTAGCGGGACAGGGGTCAACGAA. Protein: CASSSGTGVNE. Given in full, the CDR3 is CASSSGTGVNERLFF. Looking up the rest from reference TRBV17 and TRBJ1-4 gives the full variable domain: DTTVKQNPRYKLARVGKPVNLICSQTMNHDTMYWYQKKPNQAPKLLLFYYDKILNREADTFEKFQSSRPNNSFCSLYIGSAGLEYSAMYLCASSSGTGVNERLFFGHGTKLSVL.

The sample holds a few counts of this clone. Any gene name here is a mouse gene name. The read falls 4 residues short of the CDR3 end, and the missing part is taken from the germline J gene. The V gene is TRBV1, the J gene TRBJ2-1; 11 nucleotides line up with TRBD2. The CDR3 has 16 residues. The germline CDR1 and CDR2 sequences are NSQYPW and LRSPGD (reference sequence). The DNA read from the CDR3 is TGCACCTGCAGTGCAGACTCGGACTGGGGGGTTTCT. This encodes CTCSADSDWGVS. The complete CDR3 sequence is CTCSADSDWGVSEQFF. Variable domain in full (rest from reference TRBV1 and TRBJ2-1): VTLLEQNPRWRLVPRGQAVNLRCILKNSQYPWMSWYQQDLQKQLQWLFTLRSPGDKEVKSLPGADYLATRVTDTELRLQVANMSQGRTLYCTCSADSDWGVSEQFFGPGTRLTVL.

This clone was counted between two and nine times. The database protein in TCRdb disagrees with the DNA translation at residue 10; the sequence shown here was translated from the DNA. Gene and germline names: mouse. The CDR3 end falls 3 residues outside the read, so it is completed with the germline J gene. J is TRBJ1-6 and V is TRBV13-3; D might be TRBD1 (6 bases). TRBJ1-6 is filed as an ORF, its function uncertain. The V and J ends lost 4 bases and 10 bases respectively, with 12 bases between them. CDR1 and CDR2 from the germline V gene are NNHDY and SYVADS. The CDR3 covers 13 residues. The CDR3 sequence is CASSSGAGSPLYF. CDR3 DNA (partial): TGTGCCAGCAGTTCAGGGGCTGGATCGCCC.

Comments on this clone: Gene names and germline match the mouse. The read falls 4 residues short of the CDR3 end, and the missing part is taken from the germline J gene. V is TRBV13-3 and J is TRBJ2-1, with 8 bases aligning to TRBD2. CDR3 length equals 15 residues. The germline gives CDR1 NNHDY, CDR2 SYVADS. J gave up 4 bases and V 1 base, and 4 bases lay outside the gene matches. The CDR3 DNA, read in part, is TGTGCCAGCAGTGATCGGGGGGGCCCTTATGCT. Translating gives CASSDRGGPYA. The whole CDR3 is CASSDRGGPYAEQFF.

In regard to this clone: Mouse names are used for the genes. The read halts 4 residues ahead of the CDR3 end, with the missing end drawn from the germline J gene. The sample has other DNA sequences that encode this CDR3 too. This chain joins TRBV13-3 and TRBJ1-1; TRBD1 agrees at 8 bases. Germline V gene data show CDR1 as NNHDY and CDR2 as SYVADS. After removal of 5 bases from V and 3 bases from J, the junction contained 6 bases not matched to a gene. The CDR3 is made up of 14 amino acids. CDR3 bases read: TGTGCCAGCAGCCTACAGGGGGGGGACACA. This gives the protein CASSLQGGDT. The CDR3 as a whole reads CASSLQGGDTEVFF.

This clone was counted between two and nine times. Gene names refer to mouse genes. The read stops 4 residues short of the end of the CDR3; the missing end is completed from the germline J gene. The V call is TRBV13-3, the J call TRBJ1-2; D perhaps matches TRBD1 (5 bases). The CDR3 sequence is 14 residues long. Between the trimmed V and J ends, which lost 4 bases and 0 bases, there was a span of 10 bases. Germline V gene data show CDR1 as NNHDY and CDR2 as SYVADS. The CDR3 reads CASSPTGANSDYTF. The DNA read from the CDR3 is TGTGCCAGCAGTCCCACAGGTGCAAACTCC.

About this clone itself: The gene names given are mouse names. The DNA ends 4 residues before the CDR3 does, and the rest of the CDR3 is filled in from the germline J gene. The chain uses TRBV13-1 and TRBJ1-2, with 7 nucleotides matching TRBD1. The CDR3 runs to 14 residues. The V and J ends lost 3 bases and 1 base, in that order; junction bases with no gene match: 3. CDR1 NSHNY and CDR2 SYGAGN come from the germline V gene. The CDR3 bases that were read are TGTGCCAGCAGTGGGGACAGCTTAAACTCC. This translates into CASSGDSLNS. The whole CDR3 reads CASSGDSLNSDYTF.

A remark on this clone: Translating the DNA gives a protein that differs from the TCRdb entry at residue 12; the protein shown here is that DNA translation. The listed genes are named as in mouse. The read stops 3 residues short of the end of the CDR3; the missing end is completed from the germline J gene. The chain carries TRBV13-2 and TRBJ1-6, with 9 positions matching TRBD1. TRBJ1-6 qualifies as an ORF whose function is uncertain. V was pared by 3 bases and J by 5 bases, with 3 bases of the junction left unmatched. CDR1 is NNHNN, CDR2 SYGAGS, per germline (reference sequence). The CDR3 has 15 amino acids. CDR3 amino acids: CASGGGQGDNSPLYF. CDR3 bases read: TGTGCCAGCGGTGGGGGACAGGGAGATAATTCGCCC.

This clone was observed a few times. Gene names denote mouse genes. The CDR3 is cut off 4 residues early in the read; its end comes from the germline J gene. V gene TRBV19 combines with J gene TRBJ2-5; the D gene is possibly TRBD1 (5 bases). Germline CDR1 is FNHDT and CDR2 is SITEND (reference sequence). The V and J ends lost 4 bases and 3 bases respectively, with 12 bases between them. There are 14 residues in the CDR3. The CDR3 protein is CASSPTVKQDTQYF. Partial CDR3 DNA: TGTGCCAGCAGTCCGACAGTCAAACAAGAC.

The table lists this clone with a few counts. Germline and genes: mouse. From the germline J gene comes the end of the CDR3, since the read stops 4 residues before it. The chain recombines TRBV13-3 with TRBJ1-4; the D gene is possibly TRBD1 (6 bases). There are 14 residues in the CDR3. From germline, CDR1 is NNHDY and CDR2 SYVADS. The CDR3: CASSSRVGGERLFF. CDR3 bases read: TGTGCCAGCAGCTCCAGGGTAGGGGGCGAA. Supplemented by reference TRBV13-3 and TRBJ1-4, the full variable domain reads EAAVTQSPRSKVAVTGGKVTLSCHQTNNHDYMYWYRQDTGHGLRLIHYSYVADSTEKGDIPDGYKASRPSQENFSLILELASLSQTAVYFCASSSRVGGERLFFGHGTKLSVL.

A few counts support this clone. Mouse germline and gene names are used. Sequencing ends 4 residues short of the CDR3 end; the germline J gene provides the rest. The chain uses TRBV13-3 and TRBJ1-1; 7 bases agree with TRBD1. J was trimmed by 0 bases and V by 2 bases; bases with no gene match: 10. CDR1 and CDR2 (germline): NNHDY, SYVADS. The CDR3 runs 17 residues. The CDR3 sequence is CASSEKGALFANTEVFF. CDR3 DNA, as far as it was read: TGTGCCAGCAGTGAGAAGGGGGCCCTGTTTGCAAACACA.

With respect to this clone: Any gene name here is a mouse gene name. The read ends 4 residues shy of where the CDR3 ends; the end is completed using the germline J gene. This sequence joins TRBV1 and TRBJ2-1, with TRBD2 matching 13 bases. V lost 3 bases, J lost 0 bases, and 2 bases stayed unmatched. The CDR3 is made up of 17 amino acids. Germline CDR1 and CDR2: NSQYPW and LRSPGD (reference sequence). The CDR3 protein is CTCSAWTGGANYAEQFF. The part of the CDR3 DNA that was read is TGCACCTGCAGTGCTTGGACTGGGGGGGCTAACTATGCT.

In this sample, this clone turned up many times. Genes and germline are mouse. The read halts 4 residues ahead of the CDR3 end, with the missing end drawn from the germline J gene. This chain links TRBV13-3 with TRBJ2-1, with 8 positions matching TRBD1. Germline V gene lookup returns CDR1 NNHDY and CDR2 SYVADS. Germline trimming cut 3 bases from V and 4 bases from J; bases unmatched to any gene: 9. The CDR3 extends over 16 amino acids. Partial CDR3 DNA: TGTGCCAGCAGTGGGGCAGGGGGCAGGAGGTATGCT. Translated, it gives CASSGAGGRRYA. Given in full, the CDR3 is CASSGAGGRRYAEQFF.